In its sample, the clone carrying this T cell receptor (beta chain) was seen a few times. In TCRdb, the RACE reads were re-called with MiXCR into one record per CDR3 protein. The sample holds some 350,000 distinct CDR3 sequences, around 7% seen once. The data were taken from a study of human T cells and chemical hapten exposure. Germline loops: CDR1 MNHEY, CDR2 SMNVEV (reference sequence). This CDR3 has 17 residues. V lost 2 bases to trimming and J lost 6 bases; unmatched junction nucleotides: 10. The sample's time point: patch test 1, 2 weeks after DPC sensitization. Stated treatment: therapeutic diphenylcyclopropenone sensitization with weekly scalp DPC. Sample donors consisted of patients with alopecia, aged 18 to 70 years, who were suitable for DPC.

The chain has TRBV27 and TRBJ2-1; 10 nucleotides line up with TRBD1. This specimen was whole blood, taken in connection with sensitization to the hapten diphenylcyclopropenone (DPC). This TCR came from a young woman with alopecia areata. Some clones in this sample may be carry-over from other donors' samples. The CDR3 sequence: CASSLLFPGTGVNEQFF. In DNA, the CDR3 is TGTGCCAGCAGTTTACTTTTTCCCGGGACAGGGGTCAATGAGCAGTTCTTC.